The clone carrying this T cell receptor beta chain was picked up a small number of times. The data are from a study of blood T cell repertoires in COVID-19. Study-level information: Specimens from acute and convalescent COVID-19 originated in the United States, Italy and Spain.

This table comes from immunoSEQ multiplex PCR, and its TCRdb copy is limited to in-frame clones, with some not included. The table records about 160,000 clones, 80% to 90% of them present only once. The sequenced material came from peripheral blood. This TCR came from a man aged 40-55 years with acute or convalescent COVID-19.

CDR3 protein: CASLGDTAYEQYF. In DNA form, the CDR3 reads TGTGCCAGCCTGGGGGACACCGCCTACGAGCAGTACTTC. The chain is built from TRBV7-9 and TRBJ2-7; D might be TRBD1 (6 bases). The V and J ends lost 8 bases and 2 bases respectively, with 13 bases between them. CDR3 size: 13 residues. In germline, CDR1 is SEHNR, CDR2 FQNEAQ (reference sequence).